What follows is one T cell receptor (beta chain) and its context. Its antigen is unknown. Stated time point: week 5, during vaccination. Topical imiquimod was applied with each vaccine dose, which held 300 ug of mutant IDH1 20-mer peptide. The data were taken from a study of a mutant IDH1 vaccine in newly diagnosed glioma. Study observations and caveats: There seemed to be no relation between pseudoprogression and changes in top peripheral T cell clonotypes.

Only in-frame clones appear in the TCRdb table, and some are missing; sequencing was by immunoSEQ multiplex PCR. The table includes roughly 40,000 clones, about 89% detected once. The V and J ends lost 6 bases and 2 bases respectively, with 13 bases between them. Germline V gives CDR1 MNHEY, CDR2 SVGAGI. The CDR3 loop spans 15 amino acids. The sample was PBMCs, taken from a glioma patient whose treatment included an IDH1 peptide vaccine. The genes are TRBV6-5 and TRBJ1-4, with D uncertain. The source of this sequence is a man over 45 with glioma. The CDR3 region is CASSRVSRTNEKLFF. The DNA of the CDR3 is TGTGCCAGCAGCCGCGTGAGCAGGACTAATGAAAAACTGTTTTTT.